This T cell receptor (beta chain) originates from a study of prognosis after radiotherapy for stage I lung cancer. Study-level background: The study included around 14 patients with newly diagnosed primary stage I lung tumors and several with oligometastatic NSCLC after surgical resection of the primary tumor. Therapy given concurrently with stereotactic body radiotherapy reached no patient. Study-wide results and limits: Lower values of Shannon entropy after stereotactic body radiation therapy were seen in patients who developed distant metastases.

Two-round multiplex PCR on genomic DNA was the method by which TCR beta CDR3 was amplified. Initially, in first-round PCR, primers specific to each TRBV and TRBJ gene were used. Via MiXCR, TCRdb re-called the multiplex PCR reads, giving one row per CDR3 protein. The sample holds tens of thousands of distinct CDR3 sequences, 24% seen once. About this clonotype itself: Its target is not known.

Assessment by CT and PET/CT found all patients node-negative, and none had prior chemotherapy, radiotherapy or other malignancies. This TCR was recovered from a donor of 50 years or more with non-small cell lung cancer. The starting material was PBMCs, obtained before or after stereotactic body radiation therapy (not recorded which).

The CDR3 reads CASSQTSVRDTQYF. Here the CDR3 DNA reads TGTGCCAGCAGCCAGACTAGCGTAAGGGATACGCAGTATTTT. This chain joins TRBV7-2 and TRBJ2-3; TRBD2 aligns across 8 bases. CDR1 SGHTA and CDR2 FQGNSA come from the germline V gene. This CDR3 has 14 residues. V shed 5 bases and J 6 bases; nucleotides not matched to a gene: 7.